The clone carrying this TCR beta chain was observed at least ten times. Its matching antigen is unknown. This entry belongs to a study of T cell repertoires in cytomegalovirus infection. Turning to the study itself: The public TCR beta signatures pointed to both CMV infection and matching HLA type. General study results and limits: Frequencies of public TCR beta families were cumulated, and this identified carriers of CMV plus the relevant HLA.

The CDR3 is 16 residues long. Germline V CDR1 and CDR2: SGHTA, FQGNSA. J lost 1 base, V lost 1 base, and 3 bases had no gene match. Each CDR3 protein gets one entry after TCRdb re-called the reads with MiXCR. The sample lists fewer than 400,000 distinct CDR3 sequences; less than 20% were seen once. The chain couples TRBV7-2 to TRBJ2-3; 9 bases match TRBD2. The sequence came from a human donor in good health (CMV status not recorded). Some clones in this sample may be carry-over from other donors' samples. Specimen: PBMCs. CDR3: CASSLEASGGTDTQYF. The CDR3 DNA follows: TGTGCCAGCAGCTTAGAGGCTAGCGGGGGCACAGATACGCAGTATTTT.